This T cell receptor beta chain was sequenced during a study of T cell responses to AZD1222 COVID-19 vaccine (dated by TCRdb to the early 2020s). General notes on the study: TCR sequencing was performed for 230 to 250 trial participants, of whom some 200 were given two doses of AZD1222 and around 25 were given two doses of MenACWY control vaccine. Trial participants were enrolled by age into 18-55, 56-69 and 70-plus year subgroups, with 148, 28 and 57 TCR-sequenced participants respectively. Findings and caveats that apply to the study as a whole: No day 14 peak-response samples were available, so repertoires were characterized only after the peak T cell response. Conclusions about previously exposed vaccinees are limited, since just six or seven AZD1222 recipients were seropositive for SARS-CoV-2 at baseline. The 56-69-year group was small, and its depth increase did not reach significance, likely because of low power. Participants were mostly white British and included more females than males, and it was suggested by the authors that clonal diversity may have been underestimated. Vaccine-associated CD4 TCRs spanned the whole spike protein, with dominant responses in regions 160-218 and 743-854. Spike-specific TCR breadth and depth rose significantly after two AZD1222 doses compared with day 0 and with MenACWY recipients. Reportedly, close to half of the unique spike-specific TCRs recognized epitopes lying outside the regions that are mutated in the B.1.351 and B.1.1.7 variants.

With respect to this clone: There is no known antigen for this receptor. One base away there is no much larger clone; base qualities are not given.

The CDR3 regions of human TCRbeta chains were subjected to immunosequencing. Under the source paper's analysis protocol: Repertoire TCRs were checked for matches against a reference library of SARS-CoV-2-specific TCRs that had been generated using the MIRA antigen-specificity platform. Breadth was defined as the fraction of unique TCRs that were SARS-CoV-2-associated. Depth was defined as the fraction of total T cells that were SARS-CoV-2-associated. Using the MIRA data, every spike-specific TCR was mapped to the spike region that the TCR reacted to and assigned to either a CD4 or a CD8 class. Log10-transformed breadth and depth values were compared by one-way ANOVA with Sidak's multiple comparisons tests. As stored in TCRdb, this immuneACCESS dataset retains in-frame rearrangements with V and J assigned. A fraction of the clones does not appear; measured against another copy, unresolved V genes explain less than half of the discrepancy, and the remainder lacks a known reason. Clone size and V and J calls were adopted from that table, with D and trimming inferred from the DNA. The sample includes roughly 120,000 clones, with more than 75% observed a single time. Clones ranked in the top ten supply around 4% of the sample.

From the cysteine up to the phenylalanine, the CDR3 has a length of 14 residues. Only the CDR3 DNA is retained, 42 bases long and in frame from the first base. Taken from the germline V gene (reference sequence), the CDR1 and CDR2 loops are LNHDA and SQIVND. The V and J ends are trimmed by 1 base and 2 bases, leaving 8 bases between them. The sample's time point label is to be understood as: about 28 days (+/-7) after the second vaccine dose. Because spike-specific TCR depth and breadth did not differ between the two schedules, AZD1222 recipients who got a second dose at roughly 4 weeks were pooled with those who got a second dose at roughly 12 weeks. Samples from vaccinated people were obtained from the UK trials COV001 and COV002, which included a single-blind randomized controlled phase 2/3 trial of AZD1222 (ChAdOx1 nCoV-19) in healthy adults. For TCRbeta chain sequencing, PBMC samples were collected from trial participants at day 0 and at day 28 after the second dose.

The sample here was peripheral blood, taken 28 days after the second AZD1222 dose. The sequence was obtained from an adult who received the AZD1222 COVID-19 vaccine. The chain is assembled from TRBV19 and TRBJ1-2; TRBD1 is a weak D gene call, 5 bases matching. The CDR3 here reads CASSIGAGNYGYTF. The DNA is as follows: TGTGCCAGTAGTATAGGCGCAGGGAACTATGGCTACACCTTC.